This T cell receptor (beta chain) was documented in a study of blood T cell repertoires in COVID-19. Study-level background: Spain, Italy and the United States supplied samples that represented acute and convalescent COVID-19. The cDNA or gDNA used as material had been derived from T cells, B-cell-depleted T cells, or PBMCs.

Per the original data handling: Reference gene primers were amplified, and this amplification served to estimate nucleated cell counts. Data came from immunoSEQ multiplex PCR; TCRdb stores just in-frame clones and leaves some out. V and J calls and clone size are as listed in that table; D and trimming were resolved from the DNA. Of 95,000 to 150,000 clones in the sample, over 75% are singletons; the top ten hold 25% to 30%. Sequencing was done on a sample of peripheral blood. This clonotype was obtained from an elderly woman with acute or convalescent COVID-19.

The CDR3 loop is CASSSGRGTSGNTIYF. Written as DNA, the CDR3 is TGTGCCAGCAGCTCCGGAAGGGGGACCTCTGGAAACACCATATATTTT. This rearrangement joins TRBV11-3 to TRBJ1-3, with a possible D match to TRBD1 (6 bases). The CDR3 loop spans 16 amino acids. Trimming shortened V by 4 bases and J by 0 bases, and 13 bases separated the two germline ends. CDR1 is SGHNT and CDR2 is YENEEA in the germline V gene.